This entry features one TCR beta chain sequence. The CDR3 extends over 18 amino acids. The ends were cut back, 2 bases at V and 5 bases at J, with 24 bases in the middle. The V gene's germline CDR1 is KGHSH and CDR2 LQKENI. The data originate from a study of blood T cell repertoires in COVID-19. Original data processing: Estimated nucleated cell counts came from reference gene primer amplification. Assay used: immunoSEQ multiplex PCR; TCRdb lists only in-frame clones, some missing. V, J and clone size are taken as reported in that table, and D and trimming were inferred from the DNA itself. Here the sample spans roughly 100,000 clones, 75% to 95% being singletons.

This TCR was sampled from a man aged 18 to 30 with acute or convalescent COVID-19. Sequences were obtained from peripheral blood. This rearrangement joins TRBV18 to TRBJ1-2; D perhaps matches TRBD1 (5 bases). In nucleotides, the CDR3 is TGTGCCAGCTCACCATCCCCGGGCGGGGCCCCTAAGGGGTATGGCTACACCTTC. Encoded protein: CASSPSPGGAPKGYGYTF. The full variable domain, with the rest looked up from reference TRBV18 and TRBJ1-2, is NAGVMQNPRHLVRRRGQEARLRCSPMKGHSHVYWYRQLPEEGLKFMVYLQKENIIDESGMPKERFSAEFPKEGPSILRIQQVVRGDSAAYFCASSPSPGGAPKGYGYTFGSGTRLTVV.